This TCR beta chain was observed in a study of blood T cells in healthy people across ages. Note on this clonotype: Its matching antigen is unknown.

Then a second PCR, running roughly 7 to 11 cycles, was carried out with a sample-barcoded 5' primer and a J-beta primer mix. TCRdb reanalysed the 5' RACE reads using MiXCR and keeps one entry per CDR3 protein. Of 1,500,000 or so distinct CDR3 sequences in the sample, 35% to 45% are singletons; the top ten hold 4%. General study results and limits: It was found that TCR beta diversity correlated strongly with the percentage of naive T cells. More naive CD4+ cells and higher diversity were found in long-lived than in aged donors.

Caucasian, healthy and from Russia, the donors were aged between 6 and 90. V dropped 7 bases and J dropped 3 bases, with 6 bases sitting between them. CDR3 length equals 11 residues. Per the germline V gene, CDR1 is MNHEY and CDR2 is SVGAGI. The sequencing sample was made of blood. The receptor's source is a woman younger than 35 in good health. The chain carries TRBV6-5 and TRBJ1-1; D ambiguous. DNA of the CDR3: TGTGCCAGCATACTGTACACTGAAGCTTTCTTT. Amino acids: CASILYTEAFF.